The 2 T cell receptor beta chains in this list originate from one sample, sequenced in a study of vaccination and CD4 T cells after COVID-19. No cognate antigen is known for these TCRs. Treatment in this sample: approximately nine-day PBMC culture with coronavirus spike peptide pools or control peptides (ViraFEST assay). The Oncomine TCR Beta short-read assay sequenced DNA from cultured CD4+ T cells. TCRdb reprocessed the PCR reads with MiXCR, giving one entry per CDR3 protein. The sample has over 8,500 distinct CDR3 sequences; less than 25% are singletons. The sequences come from CD4+ T cells from blood, cultured in vitro, collected after SARS-CoV-2 vaccination. These receptors all come from a human donor who had recovered from COVID-19.

The rearrangement joins TRBV19 to TRBJ2-6; D not certain. The CDR3 contains 13 residues. In germline, CDR1 is LNHDA, CDR2 SQIVND (reference sequence). V was shortened by 5 bases and J by 14 bases, with 16 bases between the two germline ends. As DNA, the CDR3 is TGTGCCAGTAGTCCGAGGCCCAATTTCATCCTGACTTTC. Its protein product is CASSPRPNFILTF.

This chain joins TRBV4-3 and TRBJ2-2; D is unclear. The CDR3 runs 14 residues. CDR1 and CDR2 from the germline V gene are LGHNA and YSLEER. V lost 2 bases and J 6 bases, leaving 10 bases between the germline ends. CDR3 loop: CASSQLNRPGELFF. In DNA form, the CDR3 reads TGCGCCAGCAGCCAACTAAACCGCCCCGGGGAGCTGTTTTTT.